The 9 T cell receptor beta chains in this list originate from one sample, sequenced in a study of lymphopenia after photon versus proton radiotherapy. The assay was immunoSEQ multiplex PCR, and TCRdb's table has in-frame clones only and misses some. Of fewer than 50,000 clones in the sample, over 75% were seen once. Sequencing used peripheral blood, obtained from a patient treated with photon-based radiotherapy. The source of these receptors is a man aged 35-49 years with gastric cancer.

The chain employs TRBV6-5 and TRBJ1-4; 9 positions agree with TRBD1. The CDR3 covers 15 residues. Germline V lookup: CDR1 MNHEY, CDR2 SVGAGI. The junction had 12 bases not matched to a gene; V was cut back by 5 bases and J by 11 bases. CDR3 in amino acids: CASSTQGAIGTKLFF. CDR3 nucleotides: TGTGCCAGCAGTACACAGGGGGCGATTGGTACGAAACTGTTTTTT.

The CDR3 sequence: CASSIADFGAYEQYF. CDR3 DNA: TGTGCCAGTAGTATAGCGGATTTCGGTGCCTACGAGCAGTACTTC. V and J are TRBV19 and TRBJ2-7; D gene unclear. The CDR3 has 15 residues. With 1 base removed from V and 2 bases from J, the gap between germline ends came to 12 bases. CDR1 and CDR2 from the germline V gene are LNHDA and SQIVND (reference sequence).

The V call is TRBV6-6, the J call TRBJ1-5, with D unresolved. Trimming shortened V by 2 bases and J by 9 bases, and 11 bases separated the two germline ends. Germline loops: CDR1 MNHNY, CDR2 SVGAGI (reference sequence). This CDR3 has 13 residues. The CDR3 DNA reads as TGTGCCAGCAGTTACATAGCACCCCGGCCCCAGCATTTT. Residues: CASSYIAPRPQHF.

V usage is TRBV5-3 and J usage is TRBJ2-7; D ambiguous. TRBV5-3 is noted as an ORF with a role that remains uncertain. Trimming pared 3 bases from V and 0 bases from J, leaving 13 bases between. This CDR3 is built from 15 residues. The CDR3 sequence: CARSCWGNCSYEQYF. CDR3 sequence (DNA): TGTGCCAGAAGCTGTTGGGGAAATTGCTCCTACGAGCAGTACTTC.

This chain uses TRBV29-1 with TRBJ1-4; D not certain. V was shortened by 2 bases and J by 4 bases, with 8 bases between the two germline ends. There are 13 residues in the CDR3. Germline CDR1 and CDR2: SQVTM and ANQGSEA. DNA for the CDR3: TGCAGCGTTGAAACGCCACTTAATGAAAAACTGTTTTTT. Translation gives CSVETPLNEKLFF.

The CDR3, as DNA: TGTGCCAGCAGCCAAGATCCCGGCGGGGGGCTCCATAGCACAGATACGCAGTATTTT. Translation gives CASSQDPGGGLHSTDTQYF. The chain recombines TRBV4-2 with TRBJ2-3; the match to TRBD2 covers 8 bases. Germline CDR1 and CDR2: LGHNA and YNFKEQ. This CDR3 spans 19 amino acids. Trimming at V came to 0 bases and at J to 0 bases, leaving 11 bases not matched to a gene.

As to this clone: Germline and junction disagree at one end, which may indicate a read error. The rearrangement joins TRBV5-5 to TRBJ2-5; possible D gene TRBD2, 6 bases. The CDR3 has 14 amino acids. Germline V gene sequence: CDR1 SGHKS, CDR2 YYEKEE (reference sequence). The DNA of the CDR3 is TGTGCCAGCAGCTTGAGGTTAGCGGAGATGGTGAAGGACTTC. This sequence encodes CASSLRLAEMVKDF.

CDR3 residues: CAWSTQDPWRDRVTEAFF. CDR3 DNA sequence: TGTGCCTGGAGTACCCAGGACCCCTGGCGGGACAGGGTTACTGAAGCTTTCTTT. The V gene is TRBV30, the J gene TRBJ1-1; 9 bases are shared with TRBD1. The CDR3 is 18 residues long. V gave up 2 bases and J gave up 5 bases; unmatched junction bases: 18. Germline CDR1 and CDR2: GTSNPN and SVGIG (reference sequence).

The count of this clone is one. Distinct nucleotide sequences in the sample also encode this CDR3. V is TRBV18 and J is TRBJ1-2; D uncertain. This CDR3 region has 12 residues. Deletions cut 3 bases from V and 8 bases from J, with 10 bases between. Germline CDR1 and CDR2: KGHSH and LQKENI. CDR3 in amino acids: CASSPGVVGYTF. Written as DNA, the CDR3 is TGTGCCAGCTCACCTGGTGTCGTGGGCTACACCTTC.